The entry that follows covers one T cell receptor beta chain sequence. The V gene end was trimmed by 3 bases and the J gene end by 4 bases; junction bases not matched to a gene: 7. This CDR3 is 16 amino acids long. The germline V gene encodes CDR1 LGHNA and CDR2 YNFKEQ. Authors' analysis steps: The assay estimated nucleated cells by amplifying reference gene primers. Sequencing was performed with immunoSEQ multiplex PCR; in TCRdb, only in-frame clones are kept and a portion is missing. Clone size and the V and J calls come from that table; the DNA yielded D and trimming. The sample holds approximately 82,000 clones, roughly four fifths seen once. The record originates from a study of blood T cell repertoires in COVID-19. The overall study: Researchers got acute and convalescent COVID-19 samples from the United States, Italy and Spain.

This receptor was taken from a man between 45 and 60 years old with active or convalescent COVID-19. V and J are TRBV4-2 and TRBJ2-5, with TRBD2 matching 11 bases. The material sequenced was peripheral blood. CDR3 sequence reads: CASSQPVAGGRETQYF. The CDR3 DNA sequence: TGTGCCAGCAGCCAGCCGGTAGCGGGGGGGAGAGAGACCCAGTACTTC.